This TCR beta chain was found in a study of cytomegalovirus exposure and HLA in healthy donors. In the case of this clone: Its antigen is as yet unknown.

The PCR had 60 Vbeta and 13 Jbeta primers. Here immunoSEQ multiplex PCR was the method, and the copy in TCRdb shows in-frame clones only, minus some. The data contain 150,000 or so clones, around 83% of them singletons. Study-wide findings and caveats: The study listed under 200 cytomegalovirus-associated TCR beta chains. Several of the most significant clusters appeared, in a later analysis, to be linked to common viral pathogens. Later analysis indicated greater clonal expansion among HLA-associated TCR beta chains than among equally common other chains.

Trimming pared 4 bases from V and 2 bases from J, leaving 14 bases between. This CDR3 is built from 15 residues. Per the germline V gene, CDR1 is PRHDT and CDR2 is FYEKMQ (reference sequence). The receptor was derived from a young woman in good health and CMV-seronegative. Sequences were obtained from PBMCs. This chain connects TRBV13 to TRBJ1-2, with D unclear. CDR3 DNA: TGTGCCAGCAGCTCACCACCGTGGCGGAACTATGGCTACACCTTC. This encodes CASSSPPWRNYGYTF.